The next 27 T cell receptor beta chains were all read from a single sample in a study of beta chain features in type 1 diabetes. The authors reverse transcribed all of the isolated RNA, so sequencing captured expressed TCRB transcripts. The repertoire was sequenced with immunoSEQ multiplex PCR; TCRdb's copy has only in-frame clones and lacks some. The data hold around 600,000 clones, with approximately 13% observed a single time. Study conclusions and caveats: All four CD4+ subsets of Type 1 diabetes patients contained TCRB CDR3s that were moderately but significantly shorter.

For these TCRs, the target antigens are not known. Material: naive CD4+ T cells from blood. Receptors were obtained from a man aged 25-45 years with type 1 diabetes.

This clone was detected a few times. The chain couples TRBV7-9 to TRBJ1-6, with D possibly matching TRBD1 (5 bases). Germline CDR1 SEHNR, CDR2 FQNEAQ (reference sequence). Trimming pared 2 bases from V and 7 bases from J, leaving 6 bases between. The CDR3 runs to 13 residues. Written as DNA, the CDR3 is TGTGCCAGCAGCTTACAGGGAAATTCACCCCTCCACTTT. Encoded protein: CASSLQGNSPLHF.

This clone has more than one count but fewer than ten. The genes are TRBV5-4 and TRBJ2-5, with 7 positions matching TRBD1. CDR3 length: 14 amino acids. J was trimmed by 5 bases and V by 1 base; bases with no gene match: 5. CDR1 and CDR2 (germline): SGHNT, YYREEE (reference sequence). CDR3 sequence (DNA): TGTGCCAGCAGCTTGCTGGGACAGTGGGAGACCCAGTACTTC. Translating it yields CASSLLGQWETQYF.

This chain links TRBV29-1 with TRBJ1-1; the D is unclear. This CDR3 is 13 amino acids long. The V and J ends lost 2 bases and 1 base respectively, with 8 bases between them. The V gene's germline CDR1 is SQVTM and CDR2 ANQGSEA. The CDR3 spells CSVERGENTEAFF. The CDR3 DNA reads as TGCAGCGTTGAACGGGGAGAGAACACTGAAGCTTTCTTT.

CDR3 sequence (DNA): TGTGCCAGCAGCTCGCCGGTGAGGAATGGCTACACCTTC. Translation gives CASSSPVRNGYTF. The chain uses TRBV7-2 and TRBJ1-2; D not certain. The V end lost 4 bases, the J end lost 6 bases, and 12 bases lay between the germline ends. Germline V lookup: CDR1 SGHTA, CDR2 FQGNSA. CDR3 length: 13 amino acids.

This chain links TRBV9 with TRBJ2-5; unclear D gene. The V end lost 2 bases, the J end lost 5 bases, and 10 bases lay between the germline ends. The CDR3 is made up of 13 amino acids. Germline V gene sequence: CDR1 SGDLS, CDR2 YYNGEE. The CDR3 DNA sequence: TGTGCCAGCAGCGTTTGGCCTACTGAGACCCAGTACTTC. Its translation: CASSVWPTETQYF. The full variable domain, in which reference TRBV9 and TRBJ2-5 provide the parts outside the CDR3, is DSGVTQTPKHLITATGQRVTLRCSPRSGDLSVYWYQQSLDQGLQFLIQYYNGEERAKGNILERFSAQQFPDLHSELNLSSLELGDSALYFCASSVWPTETQYFGPGTRLLVL.

This clone was picked up a small number of times. One end of the junction does not line up with germline, which may come from a read error. The rearrangement uses TRBV7-8 and TRBJ1-1; D may be TRBD1 (5 bases). Germline V lookup: CDR1 SGHVS, CDR2 FQNEAQ. This CDR3 region has 15 residues. CDR3 bases: TGTGCCAGCCGCTTGACCGGGGCATTGAACACTGAAGCTTTCTTT. Amino acids: CASRLTGALNTEAFF. Variable domain in full (rest from reference TRBV7-8 and TRBJ1-1): GAGVSQSPRYKVAKRGQDVALRCDPISGHVSLFWYQQALGQGPEFLTYFQNEAQLDKSGLPSDRFFAERPEGSVSTLKIQRTQQEDSAVYLCASRLTGALNTEAFFGQGTRLTVV.

In this sample, this clone turned up a few times. This chain joins TRBV20-1 and TRBJ2-1; D gene uncertain. The CDR3 loop spans 10 amino acids. With 6 bases removed from V and 13 bases from J, the gap between germline ends came to 13 bases. Germline V lookup: CDR1 DFQATT, CDR2 SNEGSKA (reference sequence). The CDR3 spells CSAIDGVQFF. The CDR3 nucleotides read TGCAGTGCCATCGATGGTGTTCAGTTCTTC.

This chain uses TRBV6-5 with TRBJ2-7; possibly TRBD1 or TRBD2 for D (6 bases each). Trimming shortened V by 4 bases and J by 3 bases, and 13 bases separated the two germline ends. Germline CDR1 MNHEY, CDR2 SVGAGI. The length of the CDR3 is 14 residues. The CDR3 region is CASSSGEALYEQYF. CDR3 DNA: TGTGCCAGCAGTTCAGGGGAGGCTCTCTACGAGCAGTACTTC.

V and J are TRBV28 and TRBJ2-7; the D is unclear. With 8 bases removed from V and 3 bases from J, the gap between germline ends came to 8 bases. Per germline, CDR1 MDHEN and CDR2 SYDVKM. This CDR3 spans 11 amino acids. CDR3 bases: TGTGCCAGCTTGAGTAACTACGAGCAGTACTTC. This encodes CASLSNYEQYF.

This clone has a handful of counts. The rearrangement joins TRBV6-5 to TRBJ1-2, with TRBD1 as a possible D gene (5 bases). The CDR3 is made up of 13 amino acids. V gave up 1 base and J gave up 4 bases, with 7 bases separating them. Germline-derived CDR1 and CDR2 are MNHEY and SVGAGI. CDR3 DNA sequence: TGTGCCAGCAGTTACTTTGGGACCTATGGCTACACCTTC. Its protein product is CASSYFGTYGYTF.

This clone turned up a few times. J is TRBJ2-5 and V is TRBV29-1, with D unresolved. The germline V gene has CDR1 SQVTM and CDR2 ANQGSEA. The CDR3 runs to 15 residues. Trimming took off 1 base at V and 3 bases at J, with 15 bases between the two ends. The CDR3 bases are TGCAGCGTTGAAGGGGGTTCCTCCCTTGAAGAGACCCAGTACTTC. Its translation is CSVEGGSSLEETQYF.

This clone was counted between two and nine times. V is TRBV19 and J is TRBJ2-3; D remains unclear. This CDR3 is built from 17 residues. Germline CDR1 LNHDA, CDR2 SQIVND (reference sequence). V was cut by 5 bases and J by 1 base, with 19 bases left in between. DNA of the CDR3: TGTGCCAGTAGTGCCGCCCCCGTGGGTCTCGGCACAGATACGCAGTATTTT. Protein: CASSAAPVGLGTDTQYF.

The chain carries TRBV29-1 and TRBJ1-2, with D unresolved. The CDR3 totals 11 residues. Germline CDR1 is SQVTM and CDR2 is ANQGSEA. Trimming cost V 6 bases and J 7 bases, with 12 bases left between them. The CDR3 DNA is TGCAGCGTCTCGCAGGCTGGTGGCTACACCTTC. This sequence encodes CSVSQAGGYTF. The whole variable domain, filled in from reference TRBV29-1 and TRBJ1-2, reads SAVISQKPSRDICQRGTSLTIQCQVDSQVTMMFWYRQQPGQSLTLIATANQGSEATYESGFVIDKFPISRPNLTFSTLTVSNMSPEDSSIYLCSVSQAGGYTFGSGTRLTVV.

In this sample, this clone turned up a few times. This chain links TRBV2 with TRBJ2-2; no definite D call. The V and J ends lost 5 bases and 7 bases respectively, with 8 bases between them. This CDR3 region has 12 residues. From germline, CDR1 is SNHLY and CDR2 FYNNEI. The CDR3 DNA reads TGTGCCAGCAGTTCCGTAGGCGGGGAGCTGTTTTTT. Residues: CASSSVGGELFF.

This clone was observed a few times. J is TRBJ1-2 and V is TRBV30; D remains unclear. Per the germline V gene, CDR1 is GTSNPN and CDR2 is SVGIG (reference sequence). Trimming shortened V by 0 bases and J by 7 bases, and 15 bases separated the two germline ends. The CDR3 covers 14 residues. The CDR3 DNA is TGTGCCTGGAGTGTACGGCCGCACGCAGGTGGCTACACCTTC. This translates into CAWSVRPHAGGYTF.

This clone turned up a few times. CDR3 residues: CASSRTEETQYF. The CDR3 DNA is TGTGCCAGCAGCCGGACAGAAGAGACCCAGTACTTC. The chain employs TRBV6-1 and TRBJ2-5; D might be TRBD1 (6 bases). Per germline, CDR1 MNHNS and CDR2 SASEGT. CDR3 length: 12 residues. The V and J ends lost 6 bases and 3 bases respectively, with 8 bases between them.

The table lists this clone with a few counts. The V call is TRBV7-9, the J call TRBJ1-2; maybe TRBD1 (6 bases). There are 15 residues in the CDR3. V lost 6 bases and J 4 bases, leaving 18 bases between the germline ends. Per germline, CDR1 SEHNR and CDR2 FQNEAQ (reference sequence). The DNA of the CDR3 is TGTGCCAGCAGTTCTTCCCTGACAGGAATCTATGGCTACACCTTC. Translation: CASSSSLTGIYGYTF.

V and J are TRBV13 and TRBJ2-7; no reliable D call. The CDR3 length is 11 residues. Germline V gene sequence: CDR1 PRHDT, CDR2 FYEKMQ (reference sequence). The V gene lost 6 bases and the J gene lost 6 bases, with 9 bases spanning the gap. The CDR3 DNA reads as TGTGCCAGCAGTCAAACCTTCGAGCAGTACTTC. This translates into CASSQTFEQYF.

This clone has just a few counts. The chain couples TRBV29-1 to TRBJ1-4; TRBD1 matches at 8 bases. The germline V gene encodes CDR1 SQVTM and CDR2 ANQGSEA. The CDR3 totals 15 residues. V shed 6 bases, J shed 2 bases, and the junction held 8 bases outside the gene matches. CDR3 nucleotide sequence: TGCAGCGTGATATCGGACAGGGACACTAATGAAAAACTGTTTTTT. Its translation: CSVISDRDTNEKLFF. Supplemented by reference TRBV29-1 and TRBJ1-4, the full variable domain reads SAVISQKPSRDICQRGTSLTIQCQVDSQVTMMFWYRQQPGQSLTLIATANQGSEATYESGFVIDKFPISRPNLTFSTLTVSNMSPEDSSIYLCSVISDRDTNEKLFFGSGTQLSVL.

A few counts support this clone. The chain recombines TRBV4-2 with TRBJ2-1, with 13 bases matching TRBD2. V trimming: 4 bases; J trimming: 7 bases; junction bases outside the gene matches: 4. The germline CDR1 and CDR2 sequences are LGHNA and YNFKEQ. This CDR3 has 15 residues. CDR3 sequence: CASSLSGLAGNEQFF. The CDR3 nucleotides read TGTGCCAGCAGCCTGTCGGGACTAGCGGGGAATGAGCAGTTCTTC.

This clone came up a few times. The chain carries TRBV4-2 and TRBJ2-3; the match to TRBD2 covers 14 bases. Trimming cost V 1 base and J 7 bases; bases outside gene matches: 4. CDR1 LGHNA and CDR2 YNFKEQ come from the germline V gene. The CDR3 contains 16 residues. CDR3 nucleotides: TGTGCCAGCAGCCAAGGACTAGCGGGGGGGCAGAATACGCAGTATTTT. Residues: CASSQGLAGGQNTQYF.

The V call is TRBV4-3, the J call TRBJ1-2, with TRBD1 matching over 8 bases. With V trimmed by 4 bases and J by 1 base, 14 bases remained unmatched. The CDR3 has 18 amino acids. The germline V gene encodes CDR1 LGHNA and CDR2 YSLEER. The CDR3 reads CASSLSRTGIIFNYGYTF. The CDR3 coding sequence is TGCGCCAGCAGCCTCTCTCGGACAGGGATCATATTTAACTATGGCTACACCTTC.

On this clone itself: The junction and the germline gene differ at one end; a read error may be behind it. The rearrangement uses TRBV7-2 and TRBJ2-7, with D perhaps TRBD1 (5 bases). The CDR3 consists of 14 residues. Germline-derived CDR1 and CDR2 are SGHTA and FQGNSA. DNA for the CDR3: TGTGCCAGCAGCTTAGGAACAGGTCCTCGTAAACCGAACTTC. It encodes CASSLGTGPRKPNF.

This clone was observed a few times. This chain connects TRBV7-9 to TRBJ2-5; 9 bases agree with TRBD1. The V segment lost 5 bases and the J segment 5 bases; nucleotides outside the gene matches: 6. The CDR3 contains 14 residues. Per germline, CDR1 SEHNR and CDR2 FQNEAQ (reference sequence). The CDR3, as DNA: TGTGCCAGCAGCCTGACAGGGGGTCACGAGACCCAGTACTTC. The encoded protein is CASSLTGGHETQYF.

The rearrangement joins TRBV2 to TRBJ2-5; D ambiguous. Germline-derived CDR1 and CDR2 are SNHLY and FYNNEI. Between the trimmed V and J ends, which lost 8 bases and 2 bases, there was a span of 9 bases. The length of the CDR3 is 12 residues. The CDR3 is CASSRQQETQYF. CDR3 nucleotides: TGTGCCAGCTCGCGGCAGCAAGAGACCCAGTACTTC.

This clone came up a few times. Germline is not matched at one junction end, which may reflect a read error. CDR3 DNA sequence: TGCTTGACAGTGGGGCCCACAGATACGCAGTATTTT. Translation: CLTVGPTDTQYF. V and J are TRBV6-5 and TRBJ2-3, with D perhaps TRBD1 (5 bases). This CDR3 is 12 amino acids long. CDR1 is MNHEY and CDR2 is SVGAGI in the germline V gene.

V gene TRBV9 combines with J gene TRBJ2-3, with D possibly being TRBD1 or TRBD2 (5 bases each). With 2 bases removed from V and 5 bases from J, the gap between germline ends came to 18 bases. The CDR3 is 16 amino acids. Germline CDR1 is SGDLS and CDR2 is YYNGEE. For the CDR3, the DNA is TGTGCCAGCAGCGTCCTTACGGGGCCGGCTGGAGATACGCAGTATTTT. It yields the protein CASSVLTGPAGDTQYF.